The 17 T cell receptor beta chains reported below all come from one sample, sequenced in a study of OX40 agonist ivuxolimab in advanced cancers. Produced via immunoSEQ multiplex PCR; TCRdb's table is partial and in-frame only. The sample holds fewer than 65,000 clones; 85% to 90% are singletons and the top ten take approximately 4.6%. The material sequenced was CD4+ or CD8+ T cells sorted from blood, taken in a trial of the OX40 agonist ivuxolimab. These receptors all come from an adult with an advanced solid tumor such as melanoma, head and neck, liver or kidney cancer.

The V and J genes are TRBV7-2 and TRBJ1-2; D perhaps matches TRBD1 (5 bases). Germline CDR1 SGHTA, CDR2 FQGNSA. The CDR3 is made up of 14 amino acids. The V end was cut by 1 base, the J end by 8 bases, with 14 bases between. CDR3 residues: CASSLVGDSIGYTF. In nucleotides, the CDR3 is TGTGCCAGCAGCTTAGTTGGGGACTCCATCGGCTACACCTTC.

The chain is built from TRBV5-1 and TRBJ1-5, with D unclear. The CDR3 contains 12 residues. V dropped 2 bases and J dropped 6 bases, with 6 bases sitting between them. Germline V gene sequence: CDR1 SGHRS, CDR2 YFSETQ. As DNA, the CDR3 is TGCGCCAGCAGCTTCTCGGGTCAGCCCCAGCATTTT. It is translated as CASSFSGQPQHF.

This clone appeared a single time. The chain is built from TRBV18 and TRBJ1-1; D unresolved. The CDR3 length is 15 residues. The V and J ends lost 3 bases and 1 base respectively, with 12 bases between them. Germline V lookup: CDR1 KGHSH, CDR2 LQKENI. The CDR3 loop is CASSPPSRRNTEAFF. CDR3 coding DNA: TGTGCCAGCTCACCTCCATCGAGAAGGAACACTGAAGCTTTCTTT. The whole variable domain, filled in from reference TRBV18 and TRBJ1-1, reads NAGVMQNPRHLVRRRGQEARLRCSPMKGHSHVYWYRQLPEEGLKFMVYLQKENIIDESGMPKERFSAEFPKEGPSILRIQQVVRGDSAAYFCASSPPSRRNTEAFFGQGTRLTVV.

For the CDR3, the DNA is TGTGCCAGCAGTCTCCTTGATGGTCAAGAGACCCAGTACTTC. Protein: CASSLLDGQETQYF. The chain employs TRBV28 and TRBJ2-5; D is unresolved. Germline CDR1 reads MDHEN; CDR2 reads SYDVKM. This CDR3 is 14 amino acids long. V shed 5 bases and J shed 2 bases, with 12 bases lying between them.

The chain has TRBV11-3 and TRBJ1-1, with D hard to call. The CDR3 contains 13 residues. Trimming took 1 base from V and 10 from J, leaving 13 bases between them. Germline lookup yields CDR1 SGHNT and CDR2 YENEEA. The CDR3 DNA reads as TGTGCCAGCAGCTTAGGCTACATAGAGGGAGCTTTCTTT. This gives the protein CASSLGYIEGAFF.

V and J are TRBV6-5 and TRBJ1-1, with TRBD1 matching over 12 bases. V was pared by 2 bases and J by 4 bases, with 2 bases of the junction left unmatched. CDR1 MNHEY and CDR2 SVGAGI come from the germline V gene. The CDR3 is made up of 15 amino acids. As DNA, the CDR3 is TGTGCCAGCAGTTACCGGGACAGGGGGCTCACTGAAGCTTTCTTT. Protein product: CASSYRDRGLTEAFF.

The chain employs TRBV25-1 and TRBJ2-5, with D possibly being TRBD1 or TRBD2 (6 bases each). CDR1 and CDR2 from the germline V gene are MGHDK and SYGVNS. The CDR3 has 14 residues. Trimming left V 0 bases short and J 8 bases short, with 13 bases between. The CDR3 nucleotides read TGTGCCAGCAGTGAATATGGGGGGCTCAGTACCCAGTACTTC. Translated: CASSEYGGLSTQYF. Variable domain in full (rest from reference TRBV25-1 and TRBJ2-5): EADIYQTPRYLVIGTGKKITLECSQTMGHDKMYWYQQDPGMELHLIHYSYGVNSTEKGDLSSESTVSRIRTEHFPLTLESARPSHTSQYLCASSEYGGLSTQYFGPGTRLLVL.

The chain joins TRBV5-4 to TRBJ2-5, with D possibly being TRBD2 (5 bases). The length of the CDR3 is 14 residues. Germline V gives CDR1 SGHNT, CDR2 YYREEE (reference sequence). V was trimmed by 0 bases and J by 5 bases, leaving 11 bases between them. CDR3 residues: CASSLAGIGETQYF. The CDR3 nucleotides are TGTGCCAGCAGCTTGGCGGGAATAGGGGAGACCCAGTACTTC.

This chain uses TRBV6-5 with TRBJ2-5; 14 bases align to TRBD2. The V and J ends lost 8 bases and 5 bases, in that order; junction bases with no gene match: 7. The V gene's germline CDR1 is MNHEY and CDR2 SVGAGI. CDR3 size: 15 residues. The CDR3 protein is CASATSGGAIETQYF. The CDR3 coding sequence is TGTGCCAGCGCGACTAGCGGGGGGGCCATTGAGACCCAGTACTTC.

The chain employs TRBV29-1 and TRBJ1-5, with 8 bases matching TRBD1. J was trimmed by 5 bases and V by 5 bases; bases with no gene match: 2. CDR3 length: 12 residues. Per germline, CDR1 SQVTM and CDR2 ANQGSEA. The CDR3 protein is CSVQQGDQPQHF. The CDR3 DNA reads TGCAGCGTTCAACAGGGGGATCAGCCCCAGCATTTT.

The chain recombines TRBV7-8 with TRBJ1-1; tentative D call: TRBD1 (5 bases). The CDR3 spans 15 residues. V was shortened by 1 base and J by 3 bases, with 12 bases between the two germline ends. Germline V CDR1 and CDR2: SGHVS, FQNEAQ. In DNA form, the CDR3 reads TGTGCCAGCAGCTTAGGGGGCGGGAGGGACACTGAAGCTTTCTTT. It codes for CASSLGGGRDTEAFF.

The gene calls are TRBV6-5 and TRBJ2-5; tentatively, D is TRBD1 or TRBD2 (5 bases each). The CDR3 sequence is 15 residues long. V was trimmed by 7 bases and J by 1 base, leaving 16 bases between them. The germline gives CDR1 MNHEY, CDR2 SVGAGI. DNA of the CDR3: TGTGCCAGCACCCCAGGTGTCGGGGCCCAAGAGACCCAGTACTTC. This sequence encodes CASTPGVGAQETQYF.

The chain carries TRBV9 and TRBJ2-1; D is possibly TRBD1 (5 bases). Germline V gives CDR1 SGDLS, CDR2 YYNGEE. The V gene lost 4 bases and the J gene lost 2 bases, with 16 bases spanning the gap. This CDR3 region has 16 residues. For the CDR3, the DNA is TGTGCCAGCAGCACCTCCGCAGGGCGTACCTACAATGAGCAGTTCTTC. Translated: CASSTSAGRTYNEQFF.

This clone has just one count. The V and J genes are TRBV5-1 and TRBJ1-2; D is unclear. The CDR3 sequence is 14 residues long. The V gene's germline CDR1 is SGHRS and CDR2 YFSETQ. V was clipped by 2 bases and J by 8 bases, with 16 bases between them. This CDR3 reads CASSFIDPSEGYTF. DNA of the CDR3: TGCGCCAGCAGCTTCATCGATCCGTCGGAAGGCTACACCTTC.

The chain employs TRBV5-4 and TRBJ1-2, with 8 bases identical to TRBD1. The CDR3 sequence is 14 residues long. The germline CDR1 and CDR2 sequences are SGHNT and YYREEE (reference sequence). V lost 5 bases and J lost 4; bases outside the gene matches: 7. In nucleotides, the CDR3 is TGTGCCAGCAGTAACAACAGGGGGAGCTATGGCTACACCTTC. Amino acids: CASSNNRGSYGYTF.

The chain links TRBV2 to TRBJ1-2; perhaps TRBD1 as D (5 bases). Germline assignment: CDR1 SNHLY and CDR2 FYNNEI. V lost 7 bases, J lost 0 bases, and 15 bases lay in between. This CDR3 is built from 15 residues. The CDR3 sequence is CASNGGDRTNYGYTF. The CDR3 DNA reads TGTGCCAGCAACGGTGGGGACCGAACTAACTATGGCTACACCTTC.

V and J are TRBV4-2 and TRBJ2-2; 10 nucleotides agree with TRBD2. Germline trimming cut 1 base from V and 6 bases from J; bases unmatched to any gene: 5. The CDR3 extends over 16 amino acids. The germline CDR1 and CDR2 sequences are LGHNA and YNFKEQ. The CDR3 nucleotides are TGTGCCAGCAGCCAAGTACAGCGGGGGGGCTCCGGGGAGCTGTTTTTT. Translated: CASSQVQRGGSGELFF.